This T cell receptor (beta chain) was recorded in a study of regulatory and conventional T cells in RAG deficiency. Study-level results: Control T-cell subsets had markedly higher Shannon entropy and lower Simpson indices than RAG-deficient patients. Compared with controls, unique Treg TCR beta sequences dropped around 100-fold in Omenn syndrome and CID/AS. In Omenn syndrome, sorted "Tregs" may be peripherally activated cells.

This table comes from immunoSEQ multiplex PCR, and its TCRdb copy is limited to in-frame clones, with some not included. The repertoire consists of roughly 30,000 clones, with around 96% occurring once and the leading ten covering about 0.32%. Blood CD4+ CD25-low CD127-high conventional T cells supplied the genomic DNA template. Concerning this clone itself: Its antigen is not identified.

The sample was also reused in another study, on regulatory T cells. That source reports: The primer mix had 52 TRBV and 13 TRBJ primers. Skewed V and J usage and few unique V-J pairs marked patient repertoires, most in Tregs.

Material for sequencing was CD25- CD4+ T cells sorted from blood. The receptor's source is a human donor in good health.

The CDR3 sequence: CASSLGTSGSIYTYEQYF. The CDR3 region has the DNA TGCGCCAGCAGCCTCGGGACTAGCGGGAGTATTTACACCTACGAGCAGTACTTC. J is TRBJ2-5 and V is TRBV5-1; 14 nucleotides match TRBD2. The better agreement between TRBJ2-7 and the DNA end casts doubt on the J call. The CDR3 runs 18 residues. Germline CDR1 and CDR2: SGHRS and YFSETQ.